Shown below are 30 T cell receptor beta chains from a single sample sequenced in a study of blood T cell repertoires in COVID-19. Profiling relied on immunoSEQ multiplex PCR, and the TCRdb table lists in-frame clones only, not all of them. Among around 130,000 clones listed, under 85% were seen once. The source material was peripheral blood. These TCRs come from a man aged 40-55 years with active or convalescent COVID-19.

V gene TRBV18 combines with J gene TRBJ2-7; perhaps TRBD2 as D (7 bases). Trimming removed 6 bases from V and 5 bases from J, with 14 bases in between. The CDR3 is 13 amino acids. Germline lookup yields CDR1 KGHSH and CDR2 LQKENI. CDR3 coding DNA: TGTGCCAGCTCCCCTGCGGGGGCTGACGAGCAGTACTTC. Protein product: CASSPAGADEQYF.

The rearrangement uses TRBV5-1 and TRBJ2-1; D may be TRBD1 (5 bases). Germline V gene data show CDR1 as SGHRS and CDR2 as YFSETQ. V shed 0 bases and J shed 2 bases, with 9 bases lying between them. CDR3 length: 15 residues. The CDR3 reads CASSLEGNPYNEQFF. CDR3 in DNA: TGCGCCAGCAGCTTGGAGGGGAACCCCTACAATGAGCAGTTCTTC.

The chain couples TRBV5-4 to TRBJ2-4, with 10 bases matching TRBD2. V trimming: 1 base; J trimming: 7 bases; junction bases outside the gene matches: 2. Germline V CDR1 and CDR2: SGHNT, YYREEE (reference sequence). This CDR3 spans 14 amino acids. CDR3 sequence (DNA): TGTGCCAGCAGCTTGACTAGCGGGGAGAACATTCAGTACTTC. This encodes CASSLTSGENIQYF.

Note on this clone: Other nucleotide sequences in the sample specify the same CDR3. V and J are TRBV18 and TRBJ1-2, with 7 bases lining up with TRBD1. Germline CDR1 is KGHSH and CDR2 is LQKENI. With 6 bases clipped from V and 3 bases from J, the junction kept 4 bases outside the gene matches. This CDR3 is built from 13 residues. The CDR3 region has the DNA TGTGCCAGCTCTCCTGGGACAGACTATGGCTACACCTTC. As protein: CASSPGTDYGYTF.

This chain uses TRBV19 with TRBJ2-7; 10 positions agree with TRBD2. V lost 4 bases and J lost 1; bases outside the gene matches: 4. CDR1 is LNHDA and CDR2 is SQIVND in the germline V gene (reference sequence). This CDR3 contains 15 residues. CDR3 nucleotide sequence: TGTGCCAGTAGTAGTAGCGGGGGGCATTCCTACGAGCAGTACTTC. Protein product: CASSSSGGHSYEQYF.

The chain is built from TRBV9 and TRBJ2-7, with TRBD2 matching 9 bases. Per the germline V gene, CDR1 is SGDLS and CDR2 is YYNGEE. Trimming cost V 3 bases and J 0 bases; bases outside gene matches: 4. CDR3 length: 15 amino acids. Here the CDR3 reads CASSDGSGSSYEQYF. The CDR3 nucleotides are TGTGCCAGCAGCGACGGTAGCGGGAGCTCCTACGAGCAGTACTTC.

The chain is built from TRBV25-1 and TRBJ1-4, with 10 nucleotides matching TRBD1. CDR3 length equals 15 residues. Germline V gene lookup returns CDR1 MGHDK and CDR2 SYGVNS. The V gene end was trimmed by 3 bases and the J gene end by 7 bases; junction bases not matched to a gene: 5. This CDR3 is CASSETGGAGEKLFF. In DNA form, the CDR3 reads TGTGCCAGCAGTGAGACAGGGGGCGCGGGTGAAAAACTGTTTTTT.

This clone was observed a handful of times. V and J are TRBV4-3 and TRBJ1-6; unclear D gene. Germline assignment: CDR1 LGHNA and CDR2 YSLEER. The CDR3 length is 16 residues. V lost 0 bases and J lost 6, with 12 bases in between. The CDR3 loop reads CASSQDTGMVNSPLHF. CDR3 DNA: TGCGCCAGCAGCCAAGATACGGGGATGGTTAATTCACCCCTCCACTTT.

The chain employs TRBV3-1 (or the pseudogene TRBV3-2) and TRBJ2-5, with D possibly TRBD2 on 5 matching bases. CDR3 length equals 13 residues. Per germline, CDR1 LGHDT and CDR2 YNNKEL (reference sequence). Trimming removed 0 bases from V and 5 bases from J, with 7 bases in between. The CDR3 region has the DNA TGTGCCAGCAGCCAAGAAAGAGGGGAGACCCAGTACTTC. Amino acids: CASSQERGETQYF.

The chain is built from TRBV19 and TRBJ2-3; 11 bases align to TRBD2. The CDR3 consists of 16 residues. Germline values: CDR1 LNHDA, CDR2 SQIVND (reference sequence). J lost 4 bases, V lost 5 bases, and 8 bases had no gene match. CDR3 sequence (DNA): TGTGCCAGTAGTTCCTCGACTAGCGGGGTACCAGATACGCAGTATTTT. Translating it yields CASSSSTSGVPDTQYF.

V is TRBV27 and J is TRBJ1-6; no firm D call. V was trimmed by 3 bases and J by 0 bases, leaving 12 bases between them. This CDR3 is 17 amino acids long. CDR1 and CDR2 from the germline V gene are MNHEY and SMNVEV (reference sequence). The CDR3 is CASSFSFFGSYNSPLHF. The CDR3 DNA reads TGTGCCAGCAGTTTCTCCTTTTTCGGCTCCTATAATTCACCCCTCCACTTT.

This sequence joins TRBV6-5 and TRBJ1-2, with a tentative D call TRBD1 (5 bases). Germline V CDR1 and CDR2: MNHEY, SVGAGI. V lost 4 bases, J lost 7 bases, and 16 bases lay in between. The CDR3 spans 14 residues. The CDR3 region has the DNA TGTGCCAGCAGTTCGATAGGGGAACCGGGTGGCTACACCTTC. This gives the protein CASSSIGEPGGYTF.

This sequence joins TRBV23-1 and TRBJ2-5; TRBD2 is a possible D gene (5 bases). TRBV23-1 is classed as an ORF, of uncertain function. Trimming took off 0 bases at V and 3 bases at J, with 5 bases between the two ends. The CDR3 contains 13 residues. CDR3 sequence: CASSQSREETQYF. The CDR3 nucleotides read TGCGCCAGCAGTCAATCGAGGGAAGAGACCCAGTACTTC.

The chain uses TRBV9 and TRBJ2-3; TRBD2 aligns across 10 bases. J lost 6 bases, V lost 0 bases, and 4 bases had no gene match. The germline V gene encodes CDR1 SGDLS and CDR2 YYNGEE. The CDR3 extends over 15 amino acids. CDR3 amino acids: CASSVGTSGEDTQYF. The DNA of the CDR3 is TGTGCCAGCAGCGTAGGTACTAGCGGGGAGGATACGCAGTATTTT. Together with reference TRBV9 and TRBJ2-3, the CDR3 gives the full variable domain: DSGVTQTPKHLITATGQRVTLRCSPRSGDLSVYWYQQSLDQGLQFLIQYYNGEERAKGNILERFSAQQFPDLHSELNLSSLELGDSALYFCASSVGTSGEDTQYFGPGTRLTVL.

The CDR3 DNA sequence: TGTGCCAGCAGCTTAGGGGGGGCCGGGGAGCTGTTTTTT. This translates into CASSLGGAGELFF. The chain is built from TRBV5-6 and TRBJ2-2; the D gene is possibly TRBD2 (7 bases). Germline CDR1 is SGHDT and CDR2 is YYEEEE. This CDR3 region has 13 residues. The V end was cut by 2 bases, the J end by 6 bases, with 8 bases between.

Written as DNA, the CDR3 is TGTGCCAGCAGCTCCGGGACTAGAAGGATAAATGAGCAGTTCTTC. Translation: CASSSGTRRINEQFF. The chain combines TRBV7-2 with TRBJ2-1; 8 nucleotides match TRBD2. J lost 7 bases, V lost 4 bases, and 9 bases had no gene match. Germline V gene lookup returns CDR1 SGHTA and CDR2 FQGNSA. The CDR3 extends over 15 amino acids.

This chain links TRBV10-1 with TRBJ1-2; D not resolved. This CDR3 is built from 16 residues. Trimming left V 3 bases short and J 2 bases short, with 16 bases between. The germline gives CDR1 WNHNN, CDR2 SYGVQD (reference sequence). CDR3 in amino acids: CASSDHAVGSNYGYTF. The CDR3 bases are TGCGCCAGCAGTGACCACGCGGTGGGTTCGAACTATGGCTACACCTTC.

The V gene is TRBV30, the J gene TRBJ1-4; 7 bases map to TRBD1. Germline assignment: CDR1 GTSNPN and CDR2 SVGIG (reference sequence). Germline trimming cut 8 bases from V and 8 bases from J; bases unmatched to any gene: 11. CDR3 length: 13 amino acids. The CDR3 region is CAPREGGNEKLFF. Here the CDR3 DNA reads TGTGCCCCCAGAGAAGGGGGCAACGAAAAACTGTTTTTT.

The CDR3 sequence: CASSSRPGEDYEQYF. The CDR3 region has the DNA TGTGCCAGCAGCTCAAGACCGGGTGAGGATTACGAGCAGTACTTC. The genes are TRBV13 and TRBJ2-7, with D uncertain. CDR1 PRHDT and CDR2 FYEKMQ come from the germline V gene (reference sequence). The CDR3 length is 15 residues. Trimming took off 4 bases at V and 4 bases at J, with 17 bases between the two ends.

The rearrangement links TRBV10-3 to TRBJ2-7; 9 bases map to TRBD1. The V gene's germline CDR1 is ENHRY and CDR2 SYGVKD. This CDR3 has 14 amino acids. V shed 3 bases and J 5 bases; nucleotides not matched to a gene: 5. CDR3 in DNA: TGTGCCATCAGTGAATGGACAGGGGCGGACGAGCAGTACTTC. Protein product: CAISEWTGADEQYF.

The chain uses TRBV2 and TRBJ2-3; 10 bases agree with TRBD1. This CDR3 contains 15 residues. J gave up 4 bases and V 1 base, and 2 bases lay outside the gene matches. Germline lookup yields CDR1 SNHLY and CDR2 FYNNEI. CDR3 loop: CASSEGDRGSDTQYF. DNA for the CDR3: TGTGCCAGCAGTGAAGGGGACAGGGGCTCAGATACGCAGTATTTT.

The J gene is TRBJ1-1, the V gene TRBV27; D is unresolved. Trimming pared 5 bases from V and 10 bases from J, leaving 11 bases between. The V gene's germline CDR1 is MNHEY and CDR2 SMNVEV (reference sequence). This CDR3 has 11 residues. CDR3 DNA sequence: TGTGCCAGCAGTACCCGGGGTTTAGCTTTCTTT. It is translated as CASSTRGLAFF.

This clone was picked up one time. The chain links TRBV5-6 to TRBJ1-1; a possible D gene is TRBD1 (6 bases). Trimming removed 2 bases from V and 11 bases from J, with 19 bases in between. The CDR3 is made up of 14 amino acids. The germline gives CDR1 SGHDT, CDR2 YYEEEE. CDR3 residues: CASSFSPGGNEAFF. In DNA form, the CDR3 reads TGTGCCAGCAGCTTCAGTCCGGGGGGCAACGAGGCTTTCTTT.

The chain combines TRBV30 with TRBJ2-1; 10 bases fit TRBD2. The CDR3 extends over 14 amino acids. With 7 bases clipped from V and 0 bases from J, the junction kept 3 bases outside the gene matches. The germline CDR1 and CDR2 sequences are GTSNPN and SVGIG (reference sequence). Here the CDR3 reads CAYRLAGSYNEQFF. For the CDR3, the DNA is TGTGCCTACAGACTAGCGGGCTCCTACAATGAGCAGTTCTTC. Full variable domain (remainder filled in from reference TRBV30 and TRBJ2-1): SQTIHQWPATLVQPVGSPLSLECTVEGTSNPNLYWYRQAAGRGLQLLFYSVGIGQISSEVPQNLSASRPQDRQFILSSKKLLLSDSGFYLCAYRLAGSYNEQFFGPGTRLTVL.

The table lists this clone with a few counts. The chain has TRBV5-1 and TRBJ1-6; D might be TRBD1 (5 bases). Trimming shortened V by 0 bases and J by 7 bases, and 11 bases separated the two germline ends. CDR3 length: 15 residues. Germline V CDR1 and CDR2: SGHRS, YFSETQ. CDR3: CASSLGEGTNSPLHF. CDR3 sequence (DNA): TGCGCCAGCAGCTTGGGGGAGGGGACGAATTCACCCCTCCACTTT.

V gene TRBV3-1 (or the pseudogene TRBV3-2) combines with J gene TRBJ2-5, with TRBD2 matching over 9 bases. V shed 2 bases and J 4 bases; nucleotides not matched to a gene: 5. The CDR3 is 15 residues long. The germline V gene has CDR1 LGHDT and CDR2 YNNKEL (reference sequence). The CDR3 region has the DNA TGTGCCAGCAGCCAAAGTAGCGGGGGACGAGAGACCCAGTACTTC. This translates into CASSQSSGGRETQYF.

This rearrangement joins TRBV5-1 to TRBJ2-7; D is possibly TRBD2 (6 bases). The V gene lost 0 bases and the J gene lost 12 bases, with 13 bases spanning the gap. From germline, CDR1 is SGHRS and CDR2 YFSETQ. This CDR3 is 12 amino acids long. CDR3: CASSLDDGTPYF. CDR3 sequence (DNA): TGCGCCAGCAGCTTGGATGACGGGACTCCGTACTTC. The full variable domain, in which reference TRBV5-1 and TRBJ2-7 provide the parts outside the CDR3, is KAGVTQTPRYLIKTRGQQVTLSCSPISGHRSVSWYQQTPGQGLQFLFEYFSETQRNKGNFPGRFSGRQFSNSRSEMNVSTLELGDSALYLCASSLDDGTPYFGPGTRLTVT.

The genes are TRBV29-1 and TRBJ1-4, with TRBD1 matching 8 bases. Germline CDR1 is SQVTM and CDR2 is ANQGSEA. The CDR3 has 14 amino acids. V lost 6 bases to trimming and J lost 0 bases; unmatched junction nucleotides: 3. CDR3 nucleotide sequence: TGCAGCGTCCGGGACAGGACAACTAATGAAAAACTGTTTTTT. Residues: CSVRDRTTNEKLFF.

The chain couples TRBV7-9 to TRBJ2-2; TRBD1 aligns across 9 bases. J was trimmed by 3 bases and V by 5 bases; bases with no gene match: 10. CDR3 length: 17 amino acids. CDR1 and CDR2 from the germline V gene are SEHNR and FQNEAQ (reference sequence). CDR3 bases: TGTGCCAGCAGCCTCGCTACAGGGGGCCTAGACACCGGGGAGCTGTTTTTT. It yields the protein CASSLATGGLDTGELFF. The full variable domain, rest sourced from reference TRBV7-9 and TRBJ2-2, is DTGVSQNPRHKITKRGQNVTFRCDPISEHNRLYWYRQTLGQGPEFLTYFQNEAQLEKSRLLSDRFSAERPKGSFSTLEIQRTEQGDSAMYLCASSLATGGLDTGELFFGEGSRLTVL.

The chain carries TRBV10-3 and TRBJ2-1; possible D gene TRBD2, 7 bases. Trimming took 6 bases from V and 7 from J, leaving 10 bases between them. There are 12 residues in the CDR3. Germline CDR1 ENHRY, CDR2 SYGVKD. This CDR3 is CAIRRGGNEQFF. As DNA, the CDR3 is TGTGCCATCAGGAGGGGGGGAAATGAGCAGTTCTTC.